These T cell receptor beta chains were read from a single sample in a study of T cell responses to AZD1222 COVID-19 vaccine. Assay used: immunoSEQ multiplex PCR; TCRdb lists only in-frame clones, some missing. The data hold about 140,000 clones, with 70% to 90% observed a single time. Sequences were derived from peripheral blood, sampled on day 0 of AZD1222 vaccination. The receptors stem from an adult in good health. CDR3s include the opening cysteine and the closing phenylalanine or tryptophan. D genes are given only for firm matches.

NA,TRBV6-5,TRBJ1-4,CASSPGEKLFF,TGTGCCAGCAGTCCAGGGGAAAAACTGTTTTTT
NA,TRBV11-3,TRBJ2-2,CASSLSAVTGELFF,TGTGCCAGCAGCTTATCCGCGGTAACCGGGGAGCTGTTTTTT
TRBD2,TRBV9,TRBJ2-1,CASSGPKGRAQSSYNEQFF,TGTGCCAGCAGCGGCCCTAAAGGGAGGGCACAGAGCTCCTACAATGAGCAGTTCTTC
TRBD2,TRBV28,TRBJ2-7,CATIAGSYEQYF,TGTGCGACAATAGCGGGCTCCTACGAGCAGTACTTC
NA,TRBV19,TRBJ1-3,CASSMWLARPESGRGNTIYF,TGTGCCAGTAGTATGTGGCTAGCTCGGCCCGAATCGGGACGGGGAAACACCATATATTTT
NA,TRBV29-1,TRBJ2-3,CSVEQGPADTQYF,TGCAGCGTTGAACAGGGACCCGCAGATACGCAGTATTTT
NA,TRBV25-1,TRBJ1-6,CASRGPGAYNSPLHF,TGTGCCAGCAGGGGGCCCGGTGCCTATAATTCACCCCTCCACTTT
NA,TRBV11-2,TRBJ1-2,CASSPDTSYGYTF,TGTGCCAGCAGCCCGGACACTTCCTATGGCTACACCTTC
NA,TRBV7-9,TRBJ1-2,CASSFGRSGQKNYGYTF,TGTGCCAGCAGCTTCGGTCGGTCTGGACAGAAGAACTATGGCTACACCTTC
TRBD1,TRBV6-1,TRBJ1-2,CASSEALGQFYGYTF,TGTGCCAGCAGTGAAGCGCTGGGACAGTTCTATGGCTACACCTTC